A single sample gave rise to the 10 T cell receptor beta chains below, sequenced in a study of metastatic and nonmetastatic thyroid tumors. TCRdb reassembled clones from the PCR reads with MiXCR. The sample has some 41,000 clones; 3.2% are singletons. There were no patients who had received any treatment before thyroid surgery. The sample comprised blood. These receptors were taken from a female donor with papillary thyroid cancer or a benign thyroid nodule (not recorded which). Some clones in this sample may be carry-over from other donors' samples.

CDR3 nucleotides: TGTGCCTGGAACTACGGGACAGGGGGCTCGCGGGTGAATCAGCCCCAGCATTTT. Amino acid sequence: CAWNYGTGGSRVNQPQHF. This chain uses TRBV30 with TRBJ1-5; 12 bases map to TRBD1. Germline V gene data show CDR1 as GTSNPN and CDR2 as SVGIG (reference sequence). V gave up 4 bases and J gave up 4 bases; unmatched junction bases: 14. The CDR3 runs to 18 residues.

In its sample, this clone was seen many times. The rearrangement joins TRBV19 to TRBJ1-2; 8 bases align to TRBD1. The junction had 8 bases not matched to a gene; V was cut back by 9 bases and J by 8 bases. The CDR3 contains 12 residues. Germline V gene sequence: CDR1 LNHDA, CDR2 SQIVND (reference sequence). The CDR3 here is CASTRGLKGYTF. The CDR3, as DNA: TGTGCCAGCACCAGGGGGCTAAAAGGCTACACCTTC.

This clone was counted many times. The chain links TRBV12-3 or TRBV12-4 to TRBJ2-1, with 15 bases that match TRBD2. V shed 7 bases, J shed 7 bases, and the junction held 8 bases outside the gene matches. The CDR3 length is 16 residues. The CDR3 coding sequence is TGTGCCAGCACCCCGCCGGGACTAGCGGGAGGTAATGAGCAGTTCTTC. As protein: CASTPPGLAGGNEQFF.

This clone was detected ten times or more. An end of the junction does not agree with germline; a read error may underlie this. The J gene is TRBJ2-3, the V gene TRBV5-1; TRBD2 agrees at 8 bases. The germline CDR1 and CDR2 sequences are SGHRS and YFSETQ. CDR3 length: 16 residues. The CDR3 DNA follows: TGCGCCAGCAGCCCCCCGTCCGGGGCGGGAGGAGACACGTACCAATTT. Protein sequence: CASSPPSGAGGDTYQF.

This clone was seen at least ten times. The chain is built from TRBV18 and TRBJ1-3, with D maybe TRBD1 (5 bases). Per germline, CDR1 KGHSH and CDR2 LQKENI. This CDR3 is built from 15 residues. The V end was cut by 4 bases, the J end by 4 bases, with 14 bases between. In DNA, the CDR3 is TGTGCCAGCTCACTGAGAGGGGCGGAAGGAAACACCATATATTTT. This gives the protein CASSLRGAEGNTIYF.

The rearrangement joins TRBV6-4 to TRBJ2-1, with 7 nucleotides matching TRBD2. V gave up 3 bases and J gave up 3 bases; unmatched junction bases: 5. The CDR3 has 15 residues. Germline V gene sequence: CDR1 MRHNA, CDR2 SNTAGT. In nucleotides, the CDR3 is TGTGCCAGCAGTGAAGGGCTAGCGGACTACAATGAGCAGTTCTTC. Amino acids: CASSEGLADYNEQFF.

This clone was observed at least ten times. The J gene is TRBJ1-2, the V gene TRBV6-1; no clear D. Germline lookup yields CDR1 MNHNS and CDR2 SASEGT. The CDR3 runs 12 residues. V was trimmed by 7 bases and J by 4 bases, leaving 10 bases between them. CDR3 nucleotides: TGTGCCAGCAAGGGAGTAAGCTATGGCTACACCTTC. This sequence encodes CASKGVSYGYTF.

The CDR3 is CSANAGVVSPLHF. The CDR3 DNA sequence: TGCAGTGCTAATGCAGGGGTGGTTTCACCCCTCCACTTT. The gene calls are TRBV20-1 and TRBJ1-6; TRBD1 might be the D (6 bases). Trimming took 4 bases from V and 9 from J, leaving 13 bases between them. The CDR3 has 13 amino acids. Per germline, CDR1 DFQATT and CDR2 SNEGSKA (reference sequence).

There are many counts of this clone. The V call is TRBV7-8, the J call TRBJ2-1, with TRBD2 matching 8 bases. Germline V lookup: CDR1 SGHVS, CDR2 FQNEAQ. V lost 5 bases and J lost 2; bases outside the gene matches: 5. This CDR3 is built from 15 residues. The CDR3 region has the DNA TGTGCCAGCAGCCCGCCGGGACTAGCCTACAATGAGCAGTTCTTC. Translated, it gives CASSPPGLAYNEQFF. The entire variable domain, with the rest obtained from reference TRBV7-8 and TRBJ2-1, is as follows: GAGVSQSPRYKVAKRGQDVALRCDPISGHVSLFWYQQALGQGPEFLTYFQNEAQLDKSGLPSDRFFAERPEGSVSTLKIQRTQQEDSAVYLCASSPPGLAYNEQFFGPGTRLTVL.

This clone appeared many times. V is TRBV9 and J is TRBJ1-1; 11 bases match TRBD1. The ends lost 4 bases at V and 1 base at J; junction bases unmatched: 3. CDR3 size: 15 residues. Per the germline V gene, CDR1 is SGDLS and CDR2 is YYNGEE. CDR3 sequence reads: CASSQGTGGNTEAFF. The CDR3 DNA sequence: TGTGCCAGCAGCCAAGGGACAGGGGGGAACACTGAAGCTTTCTTT.